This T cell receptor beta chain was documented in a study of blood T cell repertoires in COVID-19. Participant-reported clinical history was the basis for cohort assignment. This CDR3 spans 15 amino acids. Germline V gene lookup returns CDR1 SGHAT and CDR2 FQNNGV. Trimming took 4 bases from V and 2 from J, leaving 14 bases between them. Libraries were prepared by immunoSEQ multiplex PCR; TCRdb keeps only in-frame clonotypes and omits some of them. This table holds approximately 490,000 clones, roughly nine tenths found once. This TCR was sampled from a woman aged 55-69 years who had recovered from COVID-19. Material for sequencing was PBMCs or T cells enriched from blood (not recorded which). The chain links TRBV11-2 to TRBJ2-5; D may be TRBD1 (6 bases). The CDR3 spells CASSSWTEGQETQYF. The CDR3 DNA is TGTGCCAGCAGCTCCTGGACAGAGGGACAAGAGACCCAGTACTTC.